This TCR beta chain was profiled in a study of cytomegalovirus exposure and HLA in healthy donors (dated by TCRdb to about 2017). Turning to the overall study: In an earlier analysis of several hundred of the donors, 250 to 350 Gb of sequence data and approximately 100 million unique TCR beta sequences from about 179 million T cells were reported. Roughly 320 gigabases of sequencing data and roughly 80 million unique TCR sequences made up an early release that covered several hundred HLA-typed donors. Of the roughly 390 genotyped donors, around 81% fell in the genetic ancestry cluster associated with self-reported Caucasian donors. The study aimed to test whether cataloging public T cell receptors could reveal signatures of past pathogen exposure. The study used immunosequencing to profile the T cell repertoires of some 600 subjects and linked those repertoires to cytomegalovirus serostatus. A separate validation cohort of some 130 different subjects was used in addition to the approximately 700-subject first cohort. High-throughput TCR immunosequencing, statistical association of individual TCRs with disease status, and machine learning were combined to predict cytomegalovirus infection status. In a later analysis, previously published TCR beta repertoires from about 670 donors were re-analyzed and high-resolution HLA genotyping was added so that TCR occurrence patterns could be studied. In the later analysis, no new phenotypic data were used to find candidate immune exposures; instead, reliance was placed on TCR beta sequences and their occurrence across donors. To decide whether each TCR beta V gene segment behaved as functional or pseudogenic, an earlier analysis of some 600 of the donors relied on high-throughput TCR beta sequencing. Donor age, sex, ethnicity and CMV serostatus were compiled alongside the repertoire data. A later genetic analysis took genome-wide SNP genotypes for about 55% of the roughly 670 donors and used that subset as a discovery cohort. Every discovery cohort repertoire had been produced on one sequencing platform. Class I and class II HLA loci were covered by the typing at four-digit resolution. The number of donors typed differed by locus, with 629-630 for A, B, C, DRB1 and DQB1, around 500 for DQA1, some 570 for DPA1, and around 450 for DPB1. Roughly 5 DR-DQ haplotypes were handled as single units for association and clustering, since linkage in the cohort was strong. Among around 400 genotyped donors of the cohort, an average of 235,054 unique TCR beta nucleotide sequences were sequenced per donor, roughly 20% of them non-productive.

On the study overall, not on this receptor specifically: V-gene and J-gene trimming of TCR beta chains was associated with a missense DCLRE1C variant in a later genetic analysis, and the association was replicated in an independent cohort. The sequencing pipeline was judged likely to have produced a cluster of highly shared sequence variants as a technical artifact. Compared with equally common non-associated chains, HLA-associated TCR beta chains in a later analysis were more clonally expanded and had lower generation probabilities. Only TCR beta chains were sequenced in this cohort, and the absence of alpha or paired-chain data limited detectable features. Sequencing depth was assumed to be roughly uniform across donors in the presence/absence analyses, though that assumption may not hold. Most CMV-associated TCR beta chains appeared to be HLA-restricted in a later analysis, and the HLA associations seemed to be driven largely by CMV exposure. In a later analysis, TCR association rates were found to vary across HLA loci, with the most associated TCRs seen for DRB1 alleles and the fewest for HLA-C alleles. Assigning TCR associations to individual alleles was difficult when HLA alleles, especially DR and DQ, strongly co-occurred. For the cohort, immune exposure information was limited to CMV serostatus. The 87-base-pair reads could not distinguish some IMGT-functional V segments, including TRBV6-2 and TRBV6-3, so those segments were excluded. Most TCR sequences were seen in very few donors, while some public TCRs were found in many individuals. The study listed 150 to 200 TCR beta chains as associated with cytomegalovirus. A later analysis reported that several top co-occurrence clusters appeared linked to parvovirus B19, influenza, CMV and Epstein-Barr virus. It was suggested by the authors that the approach could potentially be generalized to other disease states and immunological phenotypes. Three of the identified cytomegalovirus-associated TCR beta chains were confirmed in vitro to be specific for cytomegalovirus antigens. Linkage disequilibrium might explain the correlated functional status among segregating V segments, but an unknown experimental factor could not be excluded. Specific HLA alleles were associated with some 15,000 TCR beta sequences at a false discovery rate of 0.05 in a later analysis. The classifier was reported to diagnose cytomegalovirus status with high specificity and sensitivity in both the original cohort and the validation cohort. A further reported finding was that TCR beta sequences accurately predicted the HLA-A and HLA-B alleles for most subjects in the first cohort. Approximately 18 rarely observed V segments, including chromosome 9 orphons, were excluded from the earlier analysis of about 500 of the donors because counts were too low. HLA typing was unavailable for some donors at each locus, so association tests used only the typed subset. According to a later genetic analysis, donors in an Asian-associated ancestry cluster had fewer N-insertions in productive TCRs than the approximately 630-donor mean. In an earlier analysis of around 600 of the donors, most TCR beta V segments were observed in productive rearrangements about 90% or about 30% of the time, broadly matching IMGT annotations.

For CDR1 and CDR2, the germline V gene (reference sequence) lists SGHKS and YYEKEE. The germline V and J ends show losses of 0 bases and 2 bases respectively, and no gene match explains 10 bases of the junction. Reading from cysteine to phenylalanine, the CDR3 counts 17 amino acids. The CDR3 DNA has 51 bases and is translated from base 1. In total, more than 500 healthy bone marrow donors made up the cohort. At the time of sampling, every cohort member was nominally healthy, though immune exposures that went unrecorded were likely present. The donor was CMV seronegative and was included in the group of about 350 seronegative cohort members. A peripheral blood sample was collected from each donor, and TCR beta sequencing was performed on peripheral blood mononuclear cells. The Qiagen DNeasy Blood Extraction Kit was used to extract genomic DNA from the blood cell samples. The library was generated by the immunoSEQ multiplex PCR assay. For the multiplex PCR, a mixture combining 60 forward primers for TCR Vbeta segments and 13 reverse primers for TCR Jbeta segments was used. A multiplex PCR assay on genomic DNA amplified the CDR3 region of rearranged TCR beta genes. Amplified TCR beta libraries were sequenced as 87-base-pair reads on the Illumina HiSeq System. The authors processed their data as follows. Across the 670 or so repertoires, a later analysis counted 80 million or so unique TCR beta chains, 9.5 million to 13 million of which were shared by at least two donors. To remove PCR and sequencing errors, raw reads were error-corrected and collapsed into unique sequences using a nearest-neighbor algorithm that merged closely related sequences. Alignment of CDR3 sequences to IMGT reference sequences was used to assign V, D and J gene segments. For a sequence to be retained, a match of at least six nucleotides was required to both a V gene segment and a J gene segment. A rearrangement was called productive if the CDR3 had no stop codons and remained in frame with V and J, and every other rearrangement was called non-productive. Following IMGT convention, CDR3 was defined as the stretch from the second conserved V-encoded cysteine to the conserved J-encoded phenylalanine. The earlier analysis of approximately 500 of the donors excluded sequences that lacked an unambiguous match to a single V gene segment. An earlier analysis of fewer than 750 of the donors classified V segments as functional when productive rearrangements were above 56.7% and as segregating when the standard deviation between donors was above 5%. A statistical classification framework was built to diagnose cytomegalovirus status from the catalog of TCR beta chain sequences. A later analysis assigned V and J genes by comparing TCR nucleotide sequences with IMGT/GENE-DB human TR gene sequences. Using the TCRdist pipeline, a later analysis assigned CDR3 sequences along with most-parsimonious VDJ recombination scenarios. In a later analysis, each TCR beta chain was defined by its CDR3 amino acid sequence together with its V-gene family, and reads without a unique V-gene family were excluded. As a way to deal with suspected cross-contamination and a sequencing artifact, a later analysis dropped roughly 620 nucleotide sequences that were highly shared and had low generation probability. A later analysis calculated a clonal expansion index for each public chain from normalized within-repertoire ranks of inferred template counts. Generation probabilities in a later analysis came from a VDJ recombination model fitted to out-of-frame rearrangements, and those results were checked against IGoR. In a later analysis, TCR-TCR, TCR-HLA and TCR-CMV co-occurrence was scored with hypergeometric tests, and a repertoire-size bias correction was applied to TCR pairs. False discovery rates were estimated in a later analysis by permuting HLA or CMV assignments 20 times. In a later analysis, co-occurring TCRs were grouped using DBSCAN, and TCRdist sequence similarity was added for clustering within HLA-allele-positive subsets. For co-occurrence clustering, repertoires with fewer than 30,000 or more than 120,000 public chains were excluded, along with roughly 5 repertoires with anomalous nucleotide sharing. Held by TCRdb, this immuneACCESS table contains in-frame sequences only and omits some clones. Under half of the omission traces to an unresolved V gene where checked; the cause of the rest is unknown. That table furnishes V, J and clone size, whereas the DNA furnished D and trimming. The record for this sample contains around 27,000 clones. In total, the top ten clones hold roughly 0.76% of the sample.

Regarding this clone: Its antigen remains undetermined.

This clonotype was obtained from a man aged 25 to 40 in good health and CMV-seronegative. The chain is encoded by TRBV5-5 joined to TRBJ2-5; TRBD1 fits 7 bases in the junction. Sequences were obtained from PBMCs. The CDR3 protein: CASSLGNRGSLQETQYF. The nucleotide sequence reads as follows: TGTGCCAGCAGCTTGGGCAACAGGGGATCCCTTCAAGAGACCCAGTACTTC.